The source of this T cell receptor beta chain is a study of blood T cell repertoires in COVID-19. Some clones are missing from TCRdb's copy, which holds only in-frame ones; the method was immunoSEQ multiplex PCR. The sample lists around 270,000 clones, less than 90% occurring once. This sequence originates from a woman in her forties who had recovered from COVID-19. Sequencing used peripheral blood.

This chain's CDR3 is CASSYSPIAGELFF. For the CDR3, the DNA is TGCGCCAGCAGCTACTCACCGATCGCCGGGGAGCTGTTTTTT. This sequence joins TRBV5-1 and TRBJ2-2; D is unresolved. The length of the CDR3 is 14 residues. Between the trimmed V and J ends, which lost 3 bases and 6 bases, there was a span of 12 bases. CDR1 is SGHRS, CDR2 YFSETQ, per germline.